Following are 18 T cell receptor beta chains from one sample sequenced in a study of monozygotic twins with cystic fibrosis. Assay: immunoSEQ multiplex PCR; the TCRdb copy retains only in-frame clones and omits some. The table lists 9,500 or so clones, 97% to 99% of them singletons. The sample was blood. These receptors all stem from a girl aged 2 to 10 with cystic fibrosis.

The chain uses TRBV4-3 and TRBJ2-1; D possibly uses TRBD1 or TRBD2 (5 bases each). CDR3 length: 15 amino acids. Germline V gene data show CDR1 as LGHNA and CDR2 as YSLEER. Trimming took 0 bases from V and 4 from J, leaving 10 bases between them. The CDR3 reads CASSQDFGGYNEQFF. As DNA, the CDR3 is TGCGCCAGCAGCCAAGATTTTGGGGGTTACAATGAGCAGTTCTTC.

The chain carries TRBV18 and TRBJ2-1; 12 bases line up with TRBD2. CDR1 and CDR2 from the germline V gene are KGHSH and LQKENI. V was pared by 3 bases and J by 5 bases, with 5 bases of the junction left unmatched. The CDR3 loop spans 16 amino acids. The CDR3 here is CASSPDGLAGHNEQFF. CDR3 nucleotides: TGTGCCAGCTCACCCGACGGACTAGCGGGACACAATGAGCAGTTCTTC.

This chain joins TRBV10-3 and TRBJ2-5; 10 bases match TRBD2. Looked up from germline, CDR1 is ENHRY and CDR2 is SYGVKD. This CDR3 contains 16 residues. The trim removed 2 bases at V and 5 bases at J, leaving 8 bases unmatched. Here the CDR3 DNA reads TGTGCCATCAGTGAGAGGCCTAGCGGGAGAGGGGAGACCCAGTACTTC. This codes for CAISERPSGRGETQYF.

In this sample, this clone turned up once. The J gene is TRBJ2-4, the V gene TRBV7-2; 7 nucleotides match TRBD1. V dropped 1 base and J dropped 8; count of bases not matched to a gene: 5. The CDR3 contains 14 residues. The germline CDR1 and CDR2 sequences are SGHTA and FQGNSA. This CDR3 reads CASSLGQGVDIQYF. The CDR3, as DNA: TGTGCCAGCAGCTTAGGACAGGGCGTAGACATTCAGTACTTC. Full variable domain (remainder filled in from reference TRBV7-2 and TRBJ2-4): GAGVSQSPSNKVTEKGKDVELRCDPISGHTALYWYRQSLGQGLEFLIYFQGNSAPDKSGLPSDRFSAERTGGSVSTLTIQRTQQEDSAVYLCASSLGQGVDIQYFGAGTRLSVL.

This clone came up a few times. The chain uses TRBV14 and TRBJ1-2; TRBD1 matches 7 bases. This CDR3 is built from 17 residues. Unmatched junction bases numbered 11, after V lost 0 bases and J lost 4 bases. Germline-derived CDR1 and CDR2 are SGHDN and FVKESK. The CDR3 nucleotides read TGTGCCAGCAGCCAAGACCCCCAGGGGGACCGGGGCTATGGCTACACCTTC. This sequence encodes CASSQDPQGDRGYGYTF.

The V gene is TRBV30, the J gene TRBJ2-3; the D is unclear. This CDR3 comprises 14 residues. Trimming removed 0 bases from V and 6 bases from J, with 13 bases in between. Germline V gives CDR1 GTSNPN, CDR2 SVGIG (reference sequence). Here the CDR3 DNA reads TGTGCCTGGAGTGTATCCCGGGTACGGGATACGCAGTATTTT. Translating it yields CAWSVSRVRDTQYF.

The chain uses TRBV7-9 and TRBJ2-7; 8 positions agree with TRBD1. This CDR3 has 16 amino acids. CDR1 and CDR2 (germline): SEHNR, FQNEAQ (reference sequence). J was trimmed by 6 bases and V by 2 bases; bases with no gene match: 12. The CDR3 nucleotides are TGTGCCAGCAGCTTAAGTCGGTCGACAGGGGTGTTCGAGCAGTACTTC. As protein: CASSLSRSTGVFEQYF.

This clone was counted a single time. V is TRBV7-3 and J is TRBJ1-1, with D maybe TRBD1 (6 bases). Germline V gives CDR1 SGHTA, CDR2 FQGTGA. V gave up 0 bases and J gave up 2 bases, with 7 bases separating them. CDR3 length: 14 residues. CDR3 loop: CASSLTGGNTEAFF. The CDR3 DNA sequence: TGTGCCAGCAGCTTAACGGGGGGCAACACTGAAGCTTTCTTT.

V usage is TRBV5-4 and J usage is TRBJ1-1, with D hard to call. The CDR3 is 13 amino acids. Trimming removed 3 bases at V and 5 bases at J, with 11 bases between. CDR1 is SGHNT, CDR2 YYREEE, per germline (reference sequence). The chain's CDR3 is CASSWPGGTEAFF. CDR3 nucleotides: TGTGCCAGCAGCTGGCCGGGCGGGACTGAAGCTTTCTTT.

This clone was detected once. The chain joins TRBV28 to TRBJ1-5; D is ambiguous. With 3 bases removed from V and 2 bases from J, the gap between germline ends came to 14 bases. In germline, CDR1 is MDHEN, CDR2 SYDVKM. The CDR3 is 16 residues long. The CDR3 is CASSLIGLRGNQPQHF. The CDR3 coding sequence is TGTGCCAGCAGTTTGATAGGGTTACGAGGCAATCAGCCCCAGCATTTT. The variable domain in full, with the rest retrieved from reference TRBV28 and TRBJ1-5, is DVKVTQSSRYLVKRTGEKVFLECVQDMDHENMFWYRQDPGLGLRLIYFSYDVKMKEKGDIPEGYSVSREKKERFSLILESASTNQTSMYLCASSLIGLRGNQPQHFGDGTRLSIL.

The chain recombines TRBV19 with TRBJ2-1; D unresolved. CDR1 LNHDA and CDR2 SQIVND come from the germline V gene (reference sequence). CDR3 length: 15 amino acids. Trimming shortened V by 0 bases and J by 0 bases, and 6 bases separated the two germline ends. Written as DNA, the CDR3 is TGTGCCAGTAGTATAGACCATAGCTCCTACAATGAGCAGTTCTTC. Amino acid sequence: CASSIDHSSYNEQFF.

J is TRBJ2-7 and V is TRBV28; 8 bases are a match to TRBD1. CDR3 size: 16 residues. Trimming cost V 6 bases and J 7 bases; bases outside gene matches: 17. Germline assignment: CDR1 MDHEN and CDR2 SYDVKM. The CDR3 DNA reads TGTGCCAGCAGCTCCCCGGGACAGGCCACCCTAGGTGAGCAGTACTTC. It encodes CASSSPGQATLGEQYF.

The chain has TRBV28 and TRBJ2-7, with TRBD1 as a possible D gene (6 bases). The CDR3 has 11 amino acids. The V and J ends lost 4 bases and 12 bases respectively, with 13 bases between them. Germline assignment: CDR1 MDHEN and CDR2 SYDVKM. The CDR3 protein is CASSSTGNVYF. In nucleotides, the CDR3 is TGTGCCAGCAGTTCTACAGGGAACGTGTACTTC.

The chain couples TRBV6-6 to TRBJ1-1; D uncertain. The CDR3 extends over 14 amino acids. Trimming stripped 2 bases from V and 4 bases from J, with 11 bases between. Germline CDR1 reads MNHNY; CDR2 reads SVGAGI (reference sequence). CDR3 nucleotides: TGTGCCAGCAGTTACAGGACGGTTTTCACTGAAGCTTTCTTT. This codes for CASSYRTVFTEAFF.

The J gene is TRBJ1-5, the V gene TRBV7-2; D is uncertain. There are 12 residues in the CDR3. With 0 bases removed from V and 7 bases from J, the gap between germline ends came to 4 bases. Germline assignment: CDR1 SGHTA and CDR2 FQGNSA. The CDR3 protein is CASSLANQPQHF. DNA for the CDR3: TGTGCCAGCAGCTTAGCGAACCAGCCCCAGCATTTT.

The genes are TRBV5-4 and TRBJ2-2; D perhaps matches TRBD1 (6 bases). V lost 5 bases, J lost 8 bases, and 10 bases lay in between. Germline CDR1 is SGHNT and CDR2 is YYREEE (reference sequence). This CDR3 is built from 12 residues. This CDR3 reads CASSLGQGELFF. CDR3 nucleotides: TGTGCCAGCAGTCTGGGACAAGGGGAGCTGTTTTTT.

The chain carries TRBV29-1 and TRBJ1-3; perhaps TRBD1 as D (6 bases). Trimming removed 6 bases at V and 3 bases at J, with 12 bases between. CDR1 is SQVTM, CDR2 ANQGSEA, per germline. The CDR3 spans 13 residues. The DNA of the CDR3 is TGCAGCGTCGCCGACAGGTTTGGAAACACCATATATTTT. Its protein is CSVADRFGNTIYF.

This chain connects TRBV7-8 to TRBJ2-1; D is ambiguous. CDR3 length: 16 residues. V was clipped by 0 bases and J by 3 bases, with 12 bases between them. CDR1 is SGHVS, CDR2 FQNEAQ, per germline. CDR3 coding DNA: TGTGCCAGCAGCTTAGCGTCGGGTGGTAGCTACAATGAGCAGTTCTTC. Protein product: CASSLASGGSYNEQFF.